Each of the 21 T cell receptor beta chains below was sequenced from the same sample in a study of T cell repertoires in cytomegalovirus infection. TCRdb analysed the reads with MiXCR anew, one entry per CDR3 protein. The repertoire includes just over 450,000 distinct CDR3 sequences, about 42% of them detected once, and 43% sits in the top ten. Antigen specificity for these receptors is unknown. Here the sequenced sample was cultured PBMCs, taken from culture after CMV antigen stimulation. The origin of the receptors is a human donor in good health (CMV status not recorded). Some clones in this sample may be carry-over from other donors' samples.

In DNA form, the CDR3 reads TGTGCCAGCAACCGGGACAGGGGCCAAGAGACCCAGTACTTC. Amino acid sequence: CASNRDRGQETQYF. The chain couples TRBV11-2 to TRBJ2-5, with 10 bases lining up with TRBD1. CDR3 length equals 14 residues. CDR1 and CDR2 (germline): SGHAT, FQNNGV. With V trimmed by 7 bases and J by 1 base, 3 bases remained unmatched. The entire variable domain, with the rest obtained from reference TRBV11-2 and TRBJ2-5, is as follows: EAGVAQSPRYKIIEKRQSVAFWCNPISGHATLYWYQQILGQGPKLLIQFQNNGVVDDSQLPKDRFSAERLKGVDSTLKIQPAKLEDSAVYLCASNRDRGQETQYFGPGTRLLVL.

The V call is TRBV7-6, the J call TRBJ2-1; 10 nucleotides agree with TRBD2. CDR1 and CDR2 (germline): SGHVS, FNYEAQ. The length of the CDR3 is 16 residues. V shed 2 bases and J 6 bases; nucleotides not matched to a gene: 7. Here the CDR3 reads CASSLMSGGATNEQFF. The CDR3 DNA sequence: TGTGCCAGCAGCTTAATGAGCGGGGGGGCCACCAATGAGCAGTTCTTC.

V usage is TRBV5-4 and J usage is TRBJ2-5; either TRBD1 or TRBD2 may fit D (5 bases each). The length of the CDR3 is 13 residues. The ends were cut back, 5 bases at V and 5 bases at J, with 13 bases in the middle. Germline-derived CDR1 and CDR2 are SGHNT and YYREEE (reference sequence). The CDR3 DNA follows: TGTGCCAGCAGGGGGGACGGACCGGAGACCCAGTACTTC. Its protein product is CASRGDGPETQYF.

There are a few counts of this clonotype. This chain links TRBV7-8 with TRBJ1-2; 10 nucleotides agree with TRBD1. The CDR3 is 15 amino acids. The V gene end was trimmed by 4 bases and the J gene end by 6 bases; junction bases not matched to a gene: 8. Germline CDR1 and CDR2: SGHVS and FQNEAQ. CDR3 region: CASSSGRDRGHGYTF. CDR3 bases: TGTGCCAGCAGCTCTGGGCGAGACAGGGGGCATGGCTACACCTTC. The variable domain in full, with the rest retrieved from reference TRBV7-8 and TRBJ1-2, is GAGVSQSPRYKVAKRGQDVALRCDPISGHVSLFWYQQALGQGPEFLTYFQNEAQLDKSGLPSDRFFAERPEGSVSTLKIQRTQQEDSAVYLCASSSGRDRGHGYTFGSGTRLTVV.

This clonotype occurred a few times. The chain joins TRBV12-3 or TRBV12-4 to TRBJ1-2; D gene unclear. Trimming cost V 5 bases and J 6 bases, with 13 bases left between them. This CDR3 is 13 amino acids long. CDR3 region: CASSPPPGNGYTF. The CDR3, as DNA: TGTGCCAGCAGTCCCCCCCCGGGTAATGGCTACACCTTC.

This clonotype was counted only a few times. J is TRBJ1-5 and V is TRBV6-1; D is undetermined. This CDR3 contains 16 residues. V dropped 6 bases and J dropped 0 bases, with 15 bases sitting between them. Per the germline V gene, CDR1 is MNHNS and CDR2 is SASEGT. The DNA of the CDR3 is TGTGCCAGCAGAGCGGACTCCCGTAATAGCAATCAGCCCCAGCATTTT. This sequence encodes CASRADSRNSNQPQHF.

The chain carries TRBV12-3 or TRBV12-4 and TRBJ1-2, with TRBD1 matching over 7 bases. Losses at the gene ends were 7 bases for V and 8 bases for J; bases not matched to a gene: 4. The CDR3 sequence is 11 residues long. The CDR3 here is CASTGGEGYTF. In nucleotides, the CDR3 is TGTGCCAGCACAGGGGGTGAAGGCTACACCTTC.

CDR3 coding DNA: TGTGCCAGCAGTAAGACAGGGACGAGCAATCAGCCCCAGCATTTT. Translating gives CASSKTGTSNQPQHF. The chain joins TRBV6-2 or TRBV6-3 to TRBJ1-5; 7 bases map to TRBD1. Per germline, CDR1 MNHEY and CDR2 SVGEGT. V was clipped by 5 bases and J by 1 base; unmatched bases: 5. The CDR3 totals 15 residues.

This clonotype was detected only a few times. The genes are TRBV7-9 and TRBJ2-1; TRBD2 agrees at 8 bases. The CDR3 contains 16 residues. Trimming took 1 base from V and 8 from J; bases not matched to a gene: 10. CDR1 SEHNR and CDR2 FQNEAQ come from the germline V gene (reference sequence). Here the CDR3 reads CASSLVRGAEVDEQFF. Written as DNA, the CDR3 is TGTGCCAGCAGCTTAGTGCGGGGGGCTGAGGTCGATGAGCAGTTCTTC.

This clonotype was counted between two and nine times. This chain joins TRBV29-1 and TRBJ2-1, with D possibly matching TRBD2 (6 bases). Germline values: CDR1 SQVTM, CDR2 ANQGSEA. CDR3 size: 15 residues. Deletions cut 4 bases from V and 4 bases from J, with 17 bases between. This chain's CDR3 is CSVVIGRGTYNEQFF. CDR3 DNA sequence: TGCAGCGTTGTGATTGGCCGGGGGACGTACAATGAGCAGTTCTTC.

CDR3 DNA sequence: TGTGCCAGCAGTTACGGAGAGGGAGAGACCCAGTACTTC. Protein: CASSYGEGETQYF. The chain has TRBV6-6 and TRBJ2-5; the D gene is possibly TRBD2 (5 bases). V shed 2 bases and J shed 4 bases, with 8 bases lying between them. The CDR3 is made up of 13 amino acids. The germline CDR1 and CDR2 sequences are MNHNY and SVGAGI (reference sequence).

The chain joins TRBV10-3 to TRBJ2-7; D ambiguous. The CDR3 extends over 14 amino acids. Trimming removed 6 bases at V and 0 bases at J, with 12 bases between. Germline CDR1 and CDR2: ENHRY and SYGVKD. The CDR3 DNA reads as TGTGCCATCAGCCCCGACACATCCTCCTACGAGCAGTACTTC. Amino acids: CAISPDTSSYEQYF.

CDR3 amino acids: CASSLTSPVAGEQFF. CDR3 DNA sequence: TGTGCCAGCAGCCTCACCTCCCCCGTAGCCGGTGAGCAGTTCTTC. This chain uses TRBV7-9 with TRBJ2-1, with unresolved D. V was shortened by 5 bases and J by 9 bases, with 20 bases between the two germline ends. The CDR3 has 15 amino acids. Germline loops: CDR1 SEHNR, CDR2 FQNEAQ (reference sequence).

CDR3 DNA sequence: TGTGCCAGCAGGAATCCACAGGTTTACGAGCAGTACTTC. It is translated as CASRNPQVYEQYF. V and J are TRBV6-1 and TRBJ2-7; possibly TRBD1 for D (5 bases). Germline V gene data show CDR1 as MNHNS and CDR2 as SASEGT. V lost 6 bases and J lost 4, with 13 bases in between. The CDR3 totals 13 residues.

V usage is TRBV6-1 and J usage is TRBJ1-1; D not resolved. Trimming removed 8 bases from V and 0 bases from J, with 13 bases in between. In germline, CDR1 is MNHNS, CDR2 SASEGT. The CDR3 consists of 14 residues. The CDR3: CASGRWAVNTEAFF. The CDR3 bases are TGTGCCAGCGGAAGGTGGGCCGTGAACACTGAAGCTTTCTTT.

J is TRBJ2-7 and V is TRBV6-2 or TRBV6-3; no firm D call. The germline V gene encodes CDR1 MNHEY and CDR2 SVGEGT. Trimming pared 6 bases from V and 4 bases from J, leaving 16 bases between. There are 14 residues in the CDR3. DNA for the CDR3: TGTGCCAGCAGCCAAAGGGTTCTACCTTACGAGCAGTACTTC. Protein product: CASSQRVLPYEQYF.

The chain carries TRBV7-8 and TRBJ2-6, with D possibly matching TRBD2 (6 bases). The V end was cut by 3 bases, the J end by 0 bases, with 12 bases between. Germline V gives CDR1 SGHVS, CDR2 FQNEAQ. The CDR3 has 17 amino acids. This CDR3 is CASSFWRGSSGANVLTF. In nucleotides, the CDR3 is TGTGCCAGCAGCTTCTGGAGGGGCAGCTCTGGGGCCAACGTCCTGACTTTC.

The sample holds a few counts of this clonotype. This rearrangement joins TRBV7-2 to TRBJ2-3; TRBD1 aligns across 7 bases. V shed 6 bases, J shed 0 bases, and the junction held 6 bases outside the gene matches. This CDR3 comprises 15 residues. From germline, CDR1 is SGHTA and CDR2 FQGNSA. This CDR3 is CASSKEGASTDTQYF. In DNA, the CDR3 is TGTGCCAGCAGTAAAGAGGGGGCCAGCACAGATACGCAGTATTTT.

The sample holds a few counts of this clonotype. The chain uses TRBV6-5 and TRBJ2-1; D gene uncertain. The CDR3 extends over 16 amino acids. Germline CDR1 reads MNHEY; CDR2 reads SVGAGI. V gave up 0 bases and J gave up 9 bases, with 18 bases separating them. Here the CDR3 DNA reads TGTGCCAGCAGTTACTCCCTGGCGGCCGATGGGGTTGAGCAGTTCTTC. Translated, it gives CASSYSLAADGVEQFF.

This clonotype occurred a few times. The J gene is TRBJ2-1, the V gene TRBV7-6; 7 nucleotides line up with TRBD2. The V gene end was trimmed by 1 base and the J gene end by 5 bases; junction bases not matched to a gene: 8. The CDR3 has 16 amino acids. CDR1 and CDR2 (germline): SGHVS, FNYEAQ. DNA of the CDR3: TGTGCCAGCAGCTTAGTTCCTAGCGGCAATAACAATGAGCAGTTCTTC. This gives the protein CASSLVPSGNNNEQFF.

CDR3 coding DNA: TGTGCCAGTAGTATTGGTCTAGCTTCCACCGGGGAGCTGTTTTTT. Protein: CASSIGLASTGELFF. The chain links TRBV19 to TRBJ2-2, with D possibly TRBD2 on 5 matching bases. V lost 3 bases, J lost 4 bases, and 12 bases lay in between. CDR3 length: 15 residues. Germline values: CDR1 LNHDA, CDR2 SQIVND (reference sequence).